These 17 T cell receptor beta chains originate from one sample sequenced in a study of radiotherapy plus CTLA-4 blockade in lung cancer. This table comes from immunoSEQ multiplex PCR, and its TCRdb copy is limited to in-frame clones, with some not included. The sample holds 40,000 to 50,000 clones, 55% to 80% seen once. This sample comprised peripheral blood, obtained from a patient treated with radiotherapy plus ipilimumab. All receptors come from a human donor with non-small cell lung cancer who had a complete response to radiotherapy plus ipilimumab.

This chain links TRBV30 with TRBJ2-1, with 8 bases identical to TRBD2. The CDR3 spans 15 residues. Looked up from germline, CDR1 is GTSNPN and CDR2 is SVGIG (reference sequence). Trimming at V came to 3 bases and at J to 4 bases, leaving 8 bases not matched to a gene. The CDR3 coding sequence is TGTGCCTGGAGGACGGCGGGAGGTTCGTACAATGAGCAGTTCTTC. Translating it yields CAWRTAGGSYNEQFF.

This chain connects TRBV7-9 to TRBJ2-1; the match to TRBD2 covers 10 bases. The CDR3 is made up of 14 amino acids. The germline V gene has CDR1 SEHNR and CDR2 FQNEAQ (reference sequence). The V and J ends lost 7 bases and 9 bases, in that order; junction bases with no gene match: 9. The CDR3 DNA reads TGTGCCAGCATCCAGCGGGGGGGGATGCTTGAGCAGTTCTTC. Its translation is CASIQRGGMLEQFF.

In nucleotides, the CDR3 is TGTGCCAGCAGCCTCTGGACAGGGGGCGCGACTGAAGCTTTCTTT. This translates into CASSLWTGGATEAFF. The gene calls are TRBV2 and TRBJ1-1, with TRBD1 matching over 11 bases. J gave up 5 bases and V 6 bases, and 8 bases lay outside the gene matches. The CDR3 contains 15 residues. Germline V gives CDR1 SNHLY, CDR2 FYNNEI.

This clone has just one count. This chain connects TRBV30 to TRBJ2-1; 14 bases fit TRBD2. The germline gives CDR1 GTSNPN, CDR2 SVGIG (reference sequence). This CDR3 comprises 18 residues. V was pared by 3 bases and J by 12 bases, with 19 bases of the junction left unmatched. The chain's CDR3 is CAWSGRTSGRPERDGQFF. Written as DNA, the CDR3 is TGTGCCTGGAGCGGGAGGACTAGCGGGAGGCCCGAGAGGGACGGGCAGTTCTTC.

The V gene is TRBV2, the J gene TRBJ2-7, with 8 bases fitting TRBD1. V trimming: 6 bases; J trimming: 5 bases; junction bases outside the gene matches: 12. The germline V gene encodes CDR1 SNHLY and CDR2 FYNNEI. The CDR3 is 15 amino acids. CDR3 in amino acids: CASRPNRDRIDEQYF. CDR3 sequence (DNA): TGTGCCAGCAGACCGAATAGGGACAGGATCGACGAGCAGTACTTC.

This chain joins TRBV7-2 and TRBJ2-3, with D perhaps TRBD2 (5 bases). There are 14 residues in the CDR3. V was cut by 4 bases and J by 0 bases, with 8 bases left in between. Germline loops: CDR1 SGHTA, CDR2 FQGNSA. CDR3 amino acids: CASSSQRSTDTQYF. DNA of the CDR3: TGTGCCAGCAGCTCCCAGCGGAGCACAGATACGCAGTATTTT. Complete variable domain (other parts from reference TRBV7-2 and TRBJ2-3): GAGVSQSPSNKVTEKGKDVELRCDPISGHTALYWYRQSLGQGLEFLIYFQGNSAPDKSGLPSDRFSAERTGGSVSTLTIQRTQQEDSAVYLCASSSQRSTDTQYFGPGTRLTVL.

This chain connects TRBV5-1 to TRBJ2-2, with TRBD2 matching over 9 bases. CDR3 length: 16 amino acids. CDR1 is SGHRS, CDR2 YFSETQ, per germline. The trim removed 1 base at V and 5 bases at J, leaving 6 bases unmatched. This CDR3 reads CASSLQAGGRTGELFF. CDR3 nucleotides: TGCGCCAGCAGCTTGCAGGCGGGAGGGCGGACCGGGGAGCTGTTTTTT.

V gene TRBV7-9 combines with J gene TRBJ1-6; D perhaps matches TRBD1 (5 bases). CDR1 and CDR2 (germline): SEHNR, FQNEAQ (reference sequence). CDR3 length equals 16 residues. Trimming left V 5 bases short and J 9 bases short, with 20 bases between. In DNA, the CDR3 is TGTGCCAGCAGCCAAAGCTCGGGAGCAGGGCCTTCACCCCTCCACTTT. Residues: CASSQSSGAGPSPLHF.

The chain carries TRBV7-2 and TRBJ1-5; D is ambiguous. This CDR3 has 14 amino acids. Trimming took off 1 base at V and 4 bases at J, with 8 bases between the two ends. Germline lookup yields CDR1 SGHTA and CDR2 FQGNSA. The CDR3 DNA reads TGTGCCAGCAGCTTAGAGGCAGGAAATCAGCCCCAGCATTTT. This translates into CASSLEAGNQPQHF. The full variable domain, rest sourced from reference TRBV7-2 and TRBJ1-5, is GAGVSQSPSNKVTEKGKDVELRCDPISGHTALYWYRQSLGQGLEFLIYFQGNSAPDKSGLPSDRFSAERTGGSVSTLTIQRTQQEDSAVYLCASSLEAGNQPQHFGDGTRLSIL.

This chain joins TRBV6-6 and TRBJ2-7, with 7 bases that match TRBD1. V lost 4 bases and J lost 2; bases outside the gene matches: 8. The germline CDR1 and CDR2 sequences are MNHNY and SVGAGI (reference sequence). This CDR3 is built from 15 residues. DNA for the CDR3: TGTGCCAGCAGTTTTATCACAGGGGCTGCCTACGAGCAGTACTTC. This encodes CASSFITGAAYEQYF.

The rearrangement joins TRBV2 to TRBJ2-7; tentative D call: TRBD2 (5 bases). Germline values: CDR1 SNHLY, CDR2 FYNNEI. This CDR3 has 12 residues. V gave up 3 bases and J gave up 4 bases, with 7 bases separating them. The CDR3 DNA reads TGTGCCAGCAGTGAGAGGGTGTACGAGCAGTACTTC. Its protein is CASSERVYEQYF.

V usage is TRBV2 and J usage is TRBJ2-3, with D perhaps matching TRBD1 (6 bases). Trimming stripped 5 bases from V and 5 bases from J, with 14 bases between. The CDR3 consists of 14 residues. The germline CDR1 and CDR2 sequences are SNHLY and FYNNEI. CDR3 loop: CASSISQGRDTQYF. The CDR3 coding sequence is TGTGCCAGCAGTATTTCACAGGGAAGAGATACGCAGTATTTT.

This chain joins TRBV18 and TRBJ2-3, with TRBD2 matching over 11 bases. The CDR3 is made up of 16 amino acids. The germline CDR1 and CDR2 sequences are KGHSH and LQKENI. With V trimmed by 1 base and J by 2 bases, 2 bases remained unmatched. The CDR3 DNA follows: TGTGCCAGCTCACCACAGGGACTAGCGGCCACAGATACGCAGTATTTT. Amino acids: CASSPQGLAATDTQYF.

The chain uses TRBV6-1 and TRBJ1-5; D possibly corresponds to TRBD1 (5 bases). Germline V CDR1 and CDR2: MNHNS, SASEGT. V was shortened by 6 bases and J by 8 bases, with 20 bases between the two germline ends. This CDR3 has 15 residues. CDR3 sequence reads: CASRAWGGWLEPQHF. For the CDR3, the DNA is TGTGCCAGCAGGGCTTGGGGGGGATGGCTAGAGCCCCAGCATTTT.

This chain uses TRBV28 with TRBJ2-7, with D uncertain. Germline assignment: CDR1 MDHEN and CDR2 SYDVKM. V was pared by 1 base and J by 3 bases, with 7 bases between. CDR3 length: 13 amino acids. The CDR3 is CASSLSGIYEQYF. CDR3 DNA: TGTGCCAGCAGTTTATCGGGTATCTACGAGCAGTACTTC.

Only a few counts were recorded for this clone. The chain links TRBV19 to TRBJ1-2, with D hard to call. This CDR3 has 12 residues. The V and J ends lost 2 bases and 5 bases respectively, with 6 bases between them. CDR1 and CDR2 from the germline V gene are LNHDA and SQIVND (reference sequence). Here the CDR3 reads CASSINRYGYTF. The DNA of the CDR3 is TGTGCCAGTAGTATAAACAGATATGGCTACACCTTC.

The rearrangement uses TRBV4-1 and TRBJ2-7; possible D gene TRBD1, 5 bases. CDR1 MGHRA and CDR2 YSYEKL come from the germline V gene. This CDR3 has 16 amino acids. V was pared by 1 base and J by 5 bases, with 18 bases between. The CDR3 sequence: CASSQVFQGLEDEQYF. The DNA of the CDR3 is TGCGCCAGCAGCCAAGTTTTCCAGGGTCTGGAAGACGAGCAGTACTTC.